This T cell receptor beta chain was captured by sequencing in a study of blood T cell repertoires in COVID-19. CDR3 length equals 18 residues. V shed 3 bases and J 1 base; nucleotides not matched to a gene: 8. CDR1 and CDR2 from the germline V gene are SGDLS and YYNGEE. The authors' processing: From reference gene primer amplification, estimates of nucleated cell counts were derived. TCRdb's copy holds only in-frame clones and misses some; the assay was immunoSEQ multiplex PCR. The V and J calls and clone size come from that table; D and trimming were worked out from the DNA. The table includes approximately 54,000 clones, 90% detected once. This clone turned up a few times.

This receptor was obtained from a middle-aged woman with active COVID-19. The chain links TRBV9 to TRBJ2-1, with 12 bases identical to TRBD2. The specimen was peripheral blood. CDR3 protein: CASSARLAGERSYNEQFF. DNA of the CDR3: TGTGCCAGCAGCGCGCGACTAGCGGGGGAGAGGTCCTACAATGAGCAGTTCTTC.